The source of this T cell receptor (beta chain) is a study of cytomegalovirus exposure and HLA in healthy donors. General study points: Association with HLA alleles at 0.05 false discovery rate was found for 16,951 TCR beta sequences in a later analysis.

Trimming at V came to 5 bases and at J to 7 bases, leaving 8 bases not matched to a gene. This CDR3 is built from 15 residues. CDR1 is SEHNR, CDR2 FQNEAQ, per germline (reference sequence). Donors consisted of healthy bone marrow donors. 13 Jbeta primers and 60 Vbeta primers were used for the PCR. TCRdb keeps only in-frame clones here, not all; method: immunoSEQ multiplex PCR. The sample holds some 150,000 clones, 70% to 90% seen once. Worth noting for this clone: Antigen unknown.

The gene calls are TRBV7-9 and TRBJ2-7, with 13 bases lining up with TRBD2. This TCR was recovered from a woman aged 40 to 55 in good health and CMV-seropositive. Sequencing was carried out using PBMCs. The chain's CDR3 is CASSRLAGGPLEQYF. CDR3 DNA sequence: TGTGCCAGCAGCCGACTAGCGGGAGGACCCCTGGAGCAGTACTTC.